These 18 T cell receptor beta chains originate from one sample sequenced in a study of OX40 agonist ivuxolimab in advanced cancers. Libraries were prepared by immunoSEQ multiplex PCR; TCRdb keeps only in-frame clonotypes and omits some of them. The repertoire includes 45,000 to 70,000 clones, about 83% of them detected once, and 3% to 3.5% sits in the top ten. The sequencing used CD4+ or CD8+ T cells sorted from blood, collected in a trial of the OX40 agonist ivuxolimab. Every receptor here comes from an adult with an advanced solid tumor such as melanoma, head and neck, liver or kidney cancer.

This clone has just one count. The rearrangement links TRBV6-1 to TRBJ1-4, with 8 bases aligning to TRBD1. This CDR3 spans 14 amino acids. Germline CDR1 MNHNS, CDR2 SASEGT. The junction had 7 bases not matched to a gene; V was cut back by 6 bases and J by 7 bases. The CDR3 region has the DNA TGTGCCAGCAGGATGACAGGGGCTTTTGAAAAACTGTTTTTT. Translation gives CASRMTGAFEKLFF.

The V and J genes are TRBV2 and TRBJ2-3; D call uncertain. V dropped 8 bases and J dropped 4 bases, with 13 bases sitting between them. This CDR3 region has 13 residues. CDR1 is SNHLY, CDR2 FYNNEI, per germline. The CDR3 sequence is CASGQEVADTQYF. CDR3 nucleotide sequence: TGTGCCAGCGGCCAGGAAGTCGCAGATACGCAGTATTTT. Variable domain in full (rest from reference TRBV2 and TRBJ2-3): EPEVTQTPSHQVTQMGQEVILRCVPISNHLYFYWYRQILGQKVEFLVSFYNNEISEKSEIFDDQFSVERPDGSNFTLKIRSTKLEDSAMYFCASGQEVADTQYFGPGTRLTVL.

The rearrangement joins TRBV28 to TRBJ1-1; 7 bases agree with TRBD1. From germline, CDR1 is MDHEN and CDR2 SYDVKM. The V and J ends lost 4 bases and 2 bases, in that order; junction bases with no gene match: 7. The CDR3 runs 15 residues. The CDR3 DNA reads as TGTGCCAGCAGTTACCCTGGGACAGTTAACACTGAAGCTTTCTTT. This sequence encodes CASSYPGTVNTEAFF.

The chain uses TRBV5-4 and TRBJ2-7; TRBD1 matches at 8 bases. CDR1 and CDR2 from the germline V gene are SGHNT and YYREEE (reference sequence). V gave up 4 bases and J gave up 3 bases; unmatched junction bases: 15. This CDR3 has 17 amino acids. CDR3 residues: CASSQPYSGQDNYEQYF. DNA of the CDR3: TGTGCCAGCAGCCAACCATACTCGGGACAGGACAACTACGAGCAGTACTTC.

The CDR3 loop reads CASSFSGTSWFF. CDR3 in DNA: TGTGCCAGCAGCTTCTCCGGGACTTCGTGGTTCTTC. The rearrangement uses TRBV7-3 and TRBJ2-1, with D perhaps TRBD2 (6 bases). This CDR3 is 12 amino acids long. CDR1 and CDR2 (germline): SGHTA, FQGTGA. V shed 3 bases and J shed 15 bases, with 15 bases lying between them.

The chain couples TRBV7-2 to TRBJ1-4; D perhaps matches TRBD1 (6 bases). Trimming removed 2 bases at V and 8 bases at J, with 9 bases between. Germline V CDR1 and CDR2: SGHTA, FQGNSA. CDR3 length: 13 amino acids. CDR3 protein: CASSLTQGEKLFF. CDR3 coding DNA: TGTGCCAGCAGCTTAACCCAGGGGGAAAAACTGTTTTTT.

This chain connects TRBV7-2 to TRBJ2-7; D possibly uses TRBD1 or TRBD2 (5 bases each). Germline-derived CDR1 and CDR2 are SGHTA and FQGNSA. V was pared by 3 bases and J by 4 bases, with 13 bases between. This CDR3 is built from 14 residues. The DNA for the CDR3 is TGTGCCAGCAGCTTTAACCGGGACGGATACGAGCAGTACTTC. Translated: CASSFNRDGYEQYF.

This chain's CDR3 is CASLGVGNTEAFF. CDR3 DNA sequence: TGTGCCAGCCTCGGGGTAGGGAACACTGAAGCTTTCTTT. The gene calls are TRBV6-5 and TRBJ1-1, with unresolved D. CDR1 MNHEY and CDR2 SVGAGI come from the germline V gene. The CDR3 runs 13 residues. V was clipped by 8 bases and J by 1 base, with 11 bases between them.

This clone has more than one count but fewer than ten. The gene calls are TRBV30 and TRBJ2-1, with 8 positions matching TRBD2. CDR1 is GTSNPN, CDR2 SVGIG, per germline (reference sequence). The trim removed 2 bases at V and 2 bases at J, leaving 5 bases unmatched. CDR3 length: 15 amino acids. CDR3 loop: CAWSRLAFTYNEQFF. The CDR3 nucleotides read TGTGCCTGGAGTAGACTAGCGTTTACCTACAATGAGCAGTTCTTC.

This clone occurred a few times. J is TRBJ1-1 and V is TRBV2; D gene unclear. Per the germline V gene, CDR1 is SNHLY and CDR2 is FYNNEI. The CDR3 runs to 13 residues. Trimming pared 3 bases from V and 6 bases from J, leaving 11 bases between. CDR3 in DNA: TGTGCCAGCAGTGAGCAGGAGCTAGCTGAAGCTTTCTTT. Its translation is CASSEQELAEAFF.

The J gene is TRBJ2-7, the V gene TRBV5-1; a possible D gene is TRBD2 (5 bases). The V end was cut by 3 bases, the J end by 6 bases, with 13 bases between. The CDR3 is made up of 13 amino acids. Germline assignment: CDR1 SGHRS and CDR2 YFSETQ. Here the CDR3 reads CASSWTTSSEQYF. The CDR3 coding sequence is TGCGCCAGCAGCTGGACCACTAGTTCCGAGCAGTACTTC.

The V and J genes are TRBV7-9 and TRBJ1-6, with TRBD1 matching 8 bases. The CDR3 loop spans 14 amino acids. V shed 10 bases, J shed 4 bases, and the junction held 6 bases outside the gene matches. Germline lookup yields CDR1 SEHNR and CDR2 FQNEAQ (reference sequence). The CDR3, as DNA: TGTGCCACCTGGACAGGGAGGTATAATTCACCCCTCCACTTT. Encoded protein: CATWTGRYNSPLHF.

The chain joins TRBV19 to TRBJ2-1; 12 positions agree with TRBD2. CDR1 is LNHDA, CDR2 SQIVND, per germline (reference sequence). The V gene end was trimmed by 8 bases and the J gene end by 1 base; junction bases not matched to a gene: 6. The CDR3 consists of 16 residues. The CDR3 loop reads CASASSGRGSYNEQFF. Written as DNA, the CDR3 is TGTGCCAGTGCCTCTAGCGGGAGGGGATCCTACAATGAGCAGTTCTTC.

CDR3 region: CASSSGQGTNTGELFF. The CDR3 DNA sequence: TGTGCCAGCAGCTCCGGACAGGGGACGAACACCGGGGAGCTGTTTTTT. The chain carries TRBV7-9 and TRBJ2-2, with 9 bases that match TRBD1. The CDR3 is 16 amino acids. The germline V gene encodes CDR1 SEHNR and CDR2 FQNEAQ (reference sequence). V gave up 4 bases and J gave up 0 bases; unmatched junction bases: 3.

The chain has TRBV5-5 and TRBJ2-7, with 12 bases fitting TRBD2. V was clipped by 4 bases and J by 6 bases; unmatched bases: 11. Germline CDR1 SGHKS, CDR2 YYEKEE (reference sequence). CDR3 size: 16 residues. The CDR3 reads CASSETSGRIYPEQYF. The CDR3 DNA sequence: TGTGCCAGCAGCGAGACTAGCGGGAGAATTTATCCCGAGCAGTACTTC.

This clone was seen a single time. The chain links TRBV2 to TRBJ2-5; 7 bases match TRBD2. After removal of 6 bases from V and 5 bases from J, the junction contained 15 bases not matched to a gene. Per the germline V gene, CDR1 is SNHLY and CDR2 is FYNNEI. The CDR3 runs 16 residues. CDR3 DNA sequence: TGTGCCAGCAGGGGGGAGGGAAGAGGCTACTCCGAGACCCAGTACTTC. Translating gives CASRGEGRGYSETQYF. The whole variable domain, remainder taken from reference TRBV2 and TRBJ2-5, is EPEVTQTPSHQVTQMGQEVILRCVPISNHLYFYWYRQILGQKVEFLVSFYNNEISEKSEIFDDQFSVERPDGSNFTLKIRSTKLEDSAMYFCASRGEGRGYSETQYFGPGTRLLVL.

The chain employs TRBV7-9 and TRBJ2-1; TRBD2 matches 7 bases. J was trimmed by 6 bases and V by 4 bases; bases with no gene match: 21. Germline V gene lookup returns CDR1 SEHNR and CDR2 FQNEAQ (reference sequence). This CDR3 has 19 residues. The CDR3 DNA reads TGTGCCAGCAGCTCCGGGGGAGGGTCAAAGCGCGGAGACGGCAATGAGCAGTTCTTC. This encodes CASSSGGGSKRGDGNEQFF.

This clone is medium-sized in the sample. The chain joins TRBV7-9 to TRBJ1-4; a weak D match, TRBD1 (5 bases). Trimming took 5 bases from V and 7 from J, leaving 14 bases between them. Germline values: CDR1 SEHNR, CDR2 FQNEAQ (reference sequence). This CDR3 is built from 14 residues. DNA for the CDR3: TGTGCCAGCAGCCCGTGGGGGGGAGGTGAAAAACTGTTTTTT. It specifies CASSPWGGGEKLFF.